The T cell receptor (beta chain) under discussion was sequenced for a study of T cell repertoires in cytomegalovirus infection. Comment on this clonotype: Its antigen is not known.

MiXCR, applied by TCRdb to the reads, yields one record per CDR3 protein. This sample carries around 180,000 distinct CDR3 sequences, roughly 20% of them seen once, and the ten largest clones take approximately 3%. Trimming removed 3 bases from V and 7 bases from J; junction bases left unmatched: 9. This CDR3 is 16 amino acids long. CDR1 and CDR2 from the germline V gene are MNHNS and SASEGT. Study results and limitations: Ex vivo, HLA-C-restricted CMV-specific TCR beta clonotypes prevailed over the rest of the response.

This receptor was taken from a human donor in good health (CMV status not recorded). Some clones in this sample may be carry-over from other donors' samples. Sequencing input: PBMCs. The chain has TRBV6-1 and TRBJ2-1; the match to TRBD2 covers 10 bases. The CDR3 bases are TGTGCCAGCAGTGATTTGCCCAGCGGGAGGGCAAATGAGCAGTTCTTC. Protein: CASSDLPSGRANEQFF.